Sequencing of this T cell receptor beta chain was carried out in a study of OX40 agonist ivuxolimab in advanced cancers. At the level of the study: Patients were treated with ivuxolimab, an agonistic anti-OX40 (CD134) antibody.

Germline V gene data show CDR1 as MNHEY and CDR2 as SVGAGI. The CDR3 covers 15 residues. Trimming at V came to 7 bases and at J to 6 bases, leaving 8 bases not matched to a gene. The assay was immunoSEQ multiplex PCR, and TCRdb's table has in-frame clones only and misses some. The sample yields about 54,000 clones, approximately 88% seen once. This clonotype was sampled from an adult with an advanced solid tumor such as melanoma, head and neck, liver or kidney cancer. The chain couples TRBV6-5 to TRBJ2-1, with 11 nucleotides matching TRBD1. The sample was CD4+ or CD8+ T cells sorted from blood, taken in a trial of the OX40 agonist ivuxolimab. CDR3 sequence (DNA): TGTGCCAGCAAACCGGACAGGGGGCTCTCCAATGAGCAGTTCTTC. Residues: CASKPDRGLSNEQFF.